Listed below are T cell receptor beta chains from one sample, sequenced in a study of cytomegalovirus exposure and HLA in healthy donors. Profiling relied on immunoSEQ multiplex PCR, and the TCRdb table lists in-frame clones only, not all of them. Counted here are around 100,000 clones, about four fifths occurring once; the ten biggest clones make up over 20%. Sample: PBMCs. The receptors were sampled from a young man in good health and CMV-seropositive. Each CDR3 is given with its conserved first and last residue. D genes are given only for firm matches. Clone size appears in some rows only: once, few, many, or a class for an expanded clone.

>.|TRBJ1-4|TRBV6-5|.
TGTGCCAGCAGTGAAGGGGGGGCGGGAAAACTGTTTTTT
CASSEGGAGKLFF
>.|TRBJ1-1|TRBV4-2|.
TGTGCCAGCAGCCAAGAAGTGGTACAGGTAAAGGCTTTCTTT
CASSQEVVQVKAFF
>TRBD1|TRBJ2-7|TRBV5-1|.
TGCGCCAGCAGCTTACCACAGGGGAAAGTCGGCGACGAGCAGTACTTC
CASSLPQGKVGDEQYF
>TRBD1|TRBJ2-5|TRBV10-1|.
TGCGCCAGCAGTGCCGGGACAGGGGGAAAGACCCAGTACTTC
CASSAGTGGKTQYF
>.|TRBJ2-1|TRBV5-1|.
TGCGCCAGCAGCCCGCCCGGAGGGCCGTACAATGAGCAGTTCTTC
CASSPPGGPYNEQFF
>.|TRBJ2-6|TRBV11-2|few
TGTGCCAGCAGCTTATCTGTCCTAGCGTACTCTGGGGCCAACGTCCTGACTTTC
CASSLSVLAYSGANVLTF
>TRBD1|TRBJ2-7|TRBV13|.
TGTGCCAGCAGCACTGGACAGGGGCGTAATCGCGAGCAGTACTTC
CASSTGQGRNREQYF
>.|TRBJ1-1|TRBV10-2|.
TGCGCCAGCAAGGGGTCGAATATGAACACTGAAGCTTTCTTT
CASKGSNMNTEAFF
>TRBD1|TRBJ1-3|TRBV2|.
TGTGCCAGCAGCCTGACAGGGGGCATTGGAAACACCATATATTTT
CASSLTGGIGNTIYF
>TRBD2|TRBJ2-1|TRBV28|.
TGTGCCAGCAGTCAACTATCCCGCACTAGCGGGAGAGAGGGTGAGCAGTTCTTC
CASSQLSRTSGREGEQFF
>TRBD2|TRBJ2-3|TRBV6-1|.
TGTGCCAGCAGTGGGCCTAGCGGGAGGGCCGGTACGCAGTATTTT
CASSGPSGRAGTQYF
>.|TRBJ1-2|TRBV7-9|.
TGTGCCAGCAGCTTAGGGGAAGACAGGTTCTATGGCTACACCTTC
CASSLGEDRFYGYTF
>TRBD1|TRBJ1-6|TRBV5-6|.
TGTGCCAGCAGTCTCGGGACAGGGGGTTCACCCCTCCACTTT
CASSLGTGGSPLHF
>TRBD1|TRBJ1-2|TRBV2|few
TGTGCCAGCAGCTACAGGGGCGCCAGCTATGGCTACACCTTC
CASSYRGASYGYTF
>.|TRBJ2-7|TRBV6-5|.
TGTGCCAGCAGCAACAGGGGAGGCGCCTACGAGCAGTACTTC
CASSNRGGAYEQYF
>.|TRBJ1-1|TRBV5-6|.
TGTGCCAGCAGCTTTTCGTTCGAGGACACTGAAGCTTTCTTT
CASSFSFEDTEAFF
>.|TRBJ2-1|TRBV5-4|.
TGTGCCAGCAGCCCCGGCAGGGGCAGCTATGAGCAGTTCTTC
CASSPGRGSYEQFF
>.|TRBJ2-7|TRBV7-2|.
TGTGCCAGCAGCTTGGTACTTCTCTACGAGCAGTACTTC
CASSLVLLYEQYF
>TRBD1|TRBJ2-3|TRBV5-1|few
TGCGCCAGCAGCTTGGGAACAGGGGGTAGCACAGATACGCAGTATTTT
CASSLGTGGSTDTQYF
>TRBD2|TRBJ2-1|TRBV5-1|.
TGCGCCAGCAGCTTGGAACTAGCGGGAGTAAATGAGCAGTTCTTC
CASSLELAGVNEQFF
>TRBD2|TRBJ2-3|TRBV6-1|few
TGTGCCAGCAGTCTACGACTAGCGGGAACAGATACGCAGTATTTT
CASSLRLAGTDTQYF
>.|TRBJ1-1|TRBV5-1|.
TGCGCCAGCAGCAGAGGGGGACCAAACGAAGCTTTCTTT
CASSRGGPNEAFF
>TRBD1|TRBJ1-1|TRBV18|.
TGTGCCAGCTCACCAGAAAGACAGGGGGCGTTAGCTTTCTTT
CASSPERQGALAFF
>TRBD1|TRBJ2-7|TRBV2|.
TGTGCCAGCTTTATTACAGGGGGCAAGGAGCAGTACTTC
CASFITGGKEQYF
>TRBD1|TRBJ1-4|TRBV5-1|few
TGCGCCAGCCGGATGAGGGGACAGGGGCCAGAAAAACTGTTTTTT
CASRMRGQGPEKLFF
>.|TRBJ2-2|TRBV7-6|.
TGTGCCAGCAGCTTAGGACCGGCGGGGTACACCGGGGAGCCGTTTTTT
CASSLGPAGYTGEPFF
>.|TRBJ2-3|TRBV29-1|.
TGCAGCGTCCGGACAGATACGCAGTATTTT
CSVRTDTQYF
>TRBD2|TRBJ2-3|TRBV9|.
TGTGCCAGCAGCGTAGACGGGAGGAGCACAGATACGCAGTATTTT
CASSVDGRSTDTQYF
>TRBD1|TRBJ2-7|TRBV6-1|.
TGTGCCAGCAGTGATTACTTAGCAAGGCTCCGGGACAGGGCCTACGAGCAGTACTTC
CASSDYLARLRDRAYEQYF
>.|TRBJ1-4|TRBV27|.
TGTGCCAGCAGTTCGGGGTCAAATGAAAAACTGTTTTTT
CASSSGSNEKLFF
>.|TRBJ1-2|TRBV7-9|.
TGTGCCAGCAGCTCCGACATACAGTATGGCTACACCTTC
CASSSDIQYGYTF
>.|TRBJ2-7|TRBV7-2|.
TGTGCCAGCAGCTTAGCGATGAGTTCCTACGAGCAGTACTTC
CASSLAMSSYEQYF
>TRBD2|TRBJ2-7|TRBV7-2|.
TGTGCCAGCAGCAGGAGCGGGGGGTTGTCCTACGAGCAGTACTTC
CASSRSGGLSYEQYF
>TRBD1|TRBJ1-1|TRBV9|.
TGTGCCAGCAGCGTAGGGCAGGGGGAAGTGAACACTGAAGCTTTCTTT
CASSVGQGEVNTEAFF
>TRBD1|TRBJ1-5|TRBV6-5|.
TGTGCCAGCAGATTGGACAGGGGGCGCTTTCAGCCCCAGCATTTT
CASRLDRGRFQPQHF
>.|TRBJ2-7|TRBV6-5|.
TGTGCCAGCAGTTACTCCCGACAGGCACCGCGATACGAGCAGTACTTC
CASSYSRQAPRYEQYF
>TRBD1|TRBJ2-5|TRBV5-4|.
TGTGCCAGCACCTCGACAGGGGGCTTTGAGGAGACCCAGTACTTC
CASTSTGGFEETQYF
>.|TRBJ1-1|TRBV7-2|.
TGTGCCAGCAGCTTAGTGGGAGCGAACACTGAAGCTTTCTTT
CASSLVGANTEAFF